This TCR beta chain was found in a study of T-cell reconstitution after alpha-beta-depleted transplantation in children listed by TCRdb under 2016. In the study overall: Using TCR repertoire profiling, the study followed T-cell immune reconstitution in a quantitative way in children after TCRalphabeta/CD19-depleted allogeneic hematopoietic cell transplantation.

The method was PCR. Sequencing relied on an Illumina HiSeq 2500. TCR libraries were prepared with molecular barcoding, using unique molecular identifiers to normalize TCRbeta repertoire quantification. TCRdb trimmed public reads at Q25 via fastp, called clones via MiXCR and kept in-frame beta chains. CDR3 protein sequences are deduplicated, and each keeps its most common genes and DNA. The sample data list more than 550,000 distinct CDR3 sequences, and roughly a tenth of these were observed just once. Less than 5% of the sample lies in the top ten. Only a few counts were recorded for this clonotype. The target of this receptor is not known. No clone much larger than this one lies a single base away; base qualities are absent. V lost 6 bases and J lost 1 base, and the count of bases not matched to a germline gene is 9. CDR1 and CDR2, looked up from the germline V gene, are MNHEY and SVGEGT. Counted from cysteine to phenylalanine, this CDR3 has 15 amino acids. Solely the CDR3 DNA is kept, with 45 bases framed from the first base.

This receptor was identified in a human donor who donated a stem cell graft to a child with acute myeloid leukemia. The material was PBMCs from the stem cell graft donor, obtained from the stem cell graft. The V and J genes are TRBV6-2 or TRBV6-3 and TRBJ2-7; 7 bases in the junction line up with TRBD1. The DNA reads TGTGCCAGCAGGAGCGTCCAGACAGGGTCCTACGAGCAGTACTTC. It translates to CASRSVQTGSYEQYF.